Shown below are 27 T cell receptor beta chains from a single sample sequenced in a study of T-cell memory formation after mild COVID-19. In TCRdb, the 5' RACE reads were re-called with MiXCR into one record per CDR3 protein. The sample contains 95,000 to 120,000 distinct CDR3 sequences, about a fifth of which appear only once. Specimen: PBMCs or a T cell subset sorted from them (not recorded which). Receptor source: a young man who had mild COVID-19 (a few samples of this study predate the infection). Cell type and time point are not known.

This clonotype was detected only a few times. The rearrangement joins TRBV5-1 to TRBJ1-5; D not resolved. V lost 4 bases and J lost 1, with 6 bases in between. This CDR3 is built from 13 residues. In germline, CDR1 is SGHRS, CDR2 YFSETQ. CDR3 region: CASSPESNQPQHF. DNA of the CDR3: TGCGCCAGCAGCCCCGAGAGCAATCAGCCCCAGCATTTT.

This clonotype occurred many times. The genes are TRBV5-6 and TRBJ2-5; D gene unclear. Trimming shortened V by 1 base and J by 5 bases, and 3 bases separated the two germline ends. Germline V CDR1 and CDR2: SGHDT, YYEEEE. This CDR3 is built from 11 residues. CDR3 protein: CASSLSETQYF. The CDR3 bases are TGTGCCAGCAGCTTGTCGGAGACCCAGTACTTC.

The V and J genes are TRBV10-3 and TRBJ1-5; D is undetermined. The CDR3 loop spans 13 amino acids. In germline, CDR1 is ENHRY, CDR2 SYGVKD. Trimming took off 3 bases at V and 3 bases at J, with 6 bases between the two ends. CDR3 nucleotides: TGTGCCATCAGTGACAGTCTCAATCAGCCCCAGCATTTT. This codes for CAISDSLNQPQHF.

V gene TRBV21-1 combines with J gene TRBJ2-1; the table names TRBD2, a call not compared with the DNA. TRBV21-1 is described as a pseudogene. This CDR3 has 17 amino acids. The CDR3 loop is CASSKGTPKARFVEQFF. The CDR3 DNA is TGTGCCAGCAGCAAAGGCACTCCCAAGGCCCGTTTTGTTGAGCAGTTCTTC.

The sample holds a few counts of this clonotype. The chain couples TRBV18 to TRBJ2-1, with D tentatively TRBD1 or TRBD2 (5 bases each). Germline loops: CDR1 KGHSH, CDR2 LQKENI. CDR3 length: 12 residues. V was pared by 3 bases and J by 10 bases, with 10 bases between. The DNA of the CDR3 is TGTGCCAGCTCACCGAGTCGGGACGAGCAGTTCTTC. Its translation: CASSPSRDEQFF.

The rearrangement joins TRBV7-6 to TRBJ2-7; either TRBD1 or TRBD2 may fit D (7 bases each). Trimming left V 5 bases short and J 2 bases short, with 22 bases between. Germline V gene lookup returns CDR1 SGHVS and CDR2 FNYEAQ. This CDR3 has 17 residues. CDR3 in amino acids: CASSGGGEGALPYEQYF. CDR3 in DNA: TGTGCCAGCAGCGGCGGAGGGGAGGGGGCCTTGCCCTACGAGCAGTACTTC. The entire variable domain, with the rest obtained from reference TRBV7-6 and TRBJ2-7, is as follows: GAGVSQSPRYKVTKRGQDVALRCDPISGHVSLYWYRQALGQGPEFLTYFNYEAQQDKSGLPNDRFSAERPEGSISTLTIQRTEQRDSAMYRCASSGGGEGALPYEQYFGPGTRLTVT.

The chain employs TRBV29-1 and TRBJ2-6, with D maybe TRBD1 (5 bases). Trimming cost V 7 bases and J 0 bases, with 16 bases left between them. Germline V lookup: CDR1 SQVTM, CDR2 ANQGSEA. The CDR3 is made up of 16 amino acids. The CDR3 DNA reads as TGCAGCGCCTTGACAGCACTTAGCTCTGGGGCCAACGTCCTGACTTTC. Translating it yields CSALTALSSGANVLTF.

This clonotype has a count of ten or more. The gene calls are TRBV6-4 and TRBJ2-2; 10 positions agree with TRBD1. V was pared by 2 bases and J by 6 bases, with 0 bases of the junction left unmatched. From germline, CDR1 is MRHNA and CDR2 SNTAGT. The CDR3 extends over 14 amino acids. The CDR3 spells CASSDGQGAGELFF. CDR3 coding DNA: TGTGCCAGCAGTGACGGACAGGGGGCCGGGGAGCTGTTTTTT.

CDR3: CASSFRREGTDTQYF. CDR3 coding DNA: TGCGCCAGCAGCTTTCGGCGGGAGGGCACAGATACGCAGTATTTT. The chain couples TRBV5-1 to TRBJ2-3; 8 nucleotides align to TRBD2. V was pared by 2 bases and J by 1 base, with 3 bases of the junction left unmatched. The CDR3 totals 15 residues. In germline, CDR1 is SGHRS, CDR2 YFSETQ.

The chain joins TRBV4-1 to TRBJ1-4; no reliable D call. The CDR3 is made up of 15 amino acids. The germline V and J ends were trimmed by 4 bases and 8 bases, with 17 bases remaining between them. CDR1 is MGHRA and CDR2 is YSYEKL in the germline V gene. The CDR3 sequence: CASSLIAYIGEKLFF. The CDR3 nucleotides read TGCGCCAGCAGCCTTATAGCCTACATCGGCGAAAAACTGTTTTTT.

J is TRBJ1-5 and V is TRBV4-3, with D unclear. Per germline, CDR1 LGHNA and CDR2 YSLEER. The V end was cut by 4 bases, the J end by 7 bases, with 20 bases between. The CDR3 is 16 residues long. As DNA, the CDR3 is TGCGCCAGCAGCCCCCCCACCCTCCGAGGGTCACAGCCCCAGCATTTT. Translating it yields CASSPPTLRGSQPQHF.

This clonotype appeared a few times. The rearrangement links TRBV19 to TRBJ1-5, with unresolved D. The CDR3 sequence is 15 residues long. The germline V gene has CDR1 LNHDA and CDR2 SQIVND (reference sequence). Trimming removed 3 bases at V and 3 bases at J, with 12 bases between. The CDR3 loop reads CASSIGPTHNQPQHF. CDR3 in DNA: TGTGCCAGTAGTATTGGCCCTACCCACAATCAGCCCCAGCATTTT.

This clonotype was seen more than once but under ten times. The chain recombines TRBV15 with TRBJ2-7, with 7 nucleotides matching TRBD2. Per the germline V gene, CDR1 is LNHNV and CDR2 is YYDKDF (reference sequence). The CDR3 contains 15 residues. V trimming: 8 bases; J trimming: 4 bases; junction bases outside the gene matches: 14. This CDR3 reads CATGRRAAGVYEQYV. Written as DNA, the CDR3 is TGTGCCACCGGGAGGAGGGCCGCGGGGGTATACGAGCAGTACGTC.

In its sample, this clonotype was seen a few times. This chain uses TRBV4-3 with TRBJ1-2, with 7 bases that match TRBD1. The ends lost 1 base at V and 4 bases at J; junction bases unmatched: 0. In germline, CDR1 is LGHNA, CDR2 YSLEER. The CDR3 has 13 amino acids. The chain's CDR3 is CASSQAGGYGYTF. The CDR3 DNA reads as TGCGCCAGCAGCCAAGCAGGGGGCTATGGCTACACCTTC.

This clonotype came up a few times. This chain joins TRBV10-3 and TRBJ1-1; D may be TRBD1 (5 bases). The CDR3 spans 17 residues. Looked up from germline, CDR1 is ENHRY and CDR2 is SYGVKD. V lost 3 bases and J lost 0, with 17 bases in between. CDR3 coding DNA: TGTGCCATCAGTGACCCAACGACCCAGGGCATGAACACTGAAGCTTTCTTT. The encoded protein is CAISDPTTQGMNTEAFF.

This clonotype was seen repeatedly, ten times or more. The V call is TRBV12-3 or TRBV12-4, the J call TRBJ2-7; D remains unclear. V lost 5 bases, J lost 6 bases, and 8 bases lay in between. The CDR3 totals 11 residues. CDR3 in DNA: TGTGCCAGCAGTGCAGGTTCCGAGCAGTACGTC. Amino acids: CASSAGSEQYV.

The chain links TRBV24-1 to TRBJ2-3; D call uncertain. There are 13 residues in the CDR3. V was clipped by 4 bases and J by 4 bases, with 8 bases between them. Germline V lookup: CDR1 KGHDR, CDR2 SFDVKD. Here the CDR3 DNA reads TGTGCCACCAGTGACCCATGGGCAGATACGCAGTATTTT. Amino acid sequence: CATSDPWADTQYF.

The chain joins TRBV25-1 to TRBJ1-3, with D possibly TRBD1 on 5 matching bases. CDR1 is MGHDK, CDR2 SYGVNS, per germline. Trimming cost V 7 bases and J 2 bases, with 15 bases left between them. This CDR3 region has 15 residues. CDR3 nucleotides: TGTGCCAGCACCACTTGGGGGAGAGCTGGAAACACCATATATTTT. This sequence encodes CASTTWGRAGNTIYF.

This chain links TRBV4-1 with TRBJ2-5; possible D gene TRBD2, 6 bases. V was shortened by 1 base and J by 1 base, with 13 bases between the two germline ends. CDR1 is MGHRA, CDR2 YSYEKL, per germline. There are 16 residues in the CDR3. As DNA, the CDR3 is TGCGCCAGCAGCCAAGGGACCGGGGGAAGCCAAGAGACCCAGTACTTC. Protein sequence: CASSQGTGGSQETQYF.

This clonotype appeared a few times. The chain joins TRBV15 to TRBJ2-3; the D gene could be TRBD1 or TRBD2 (5 bases each). The V end was cut by 4 bases, the J end by 1 base, with 12 bases between. Germline V lookup: CDR1 LNHNV, CDR2 YYDKDF (reference sequence). There are 15 residues in the CDR3. CDR3 amino acids: CATSTFGAGTDTQYF. As DNA, the CDR3 is TGTGCCACCAGCACGTTCGGGGCTGGCACAGATACGCAGTATTTT.

V usage is TRBV7-3 and J usage is TRBJ1-1; D is unresolved. The CDR3 is 13 residues long. The V gene's germline CDR1 is SGHTA and CDR2 FQGTGA. The V end lost 3 bases, the J end lost 2 bases, and 7 bases lay between the germline ends. CDR3 nucleotide sequence: TGTGCCAGCAGCTTTTTGTCCAACACTGAAGCTTTCTTT. It specifies CASSFLSNTEAFF.

The V gene is TRBV9, the J gene TRBJ2-5, with 9 bases aligning to TRBD2. V was pared by 0 bases and J by 5 bases, with 11 bases of the junction left unmatched. Germline CDR1 SGDLS, CDR2 YYNGEE. CDR3 size: 17 residues. For the CDR3, the DNA is TGTGCCAGCAGCGTAGACTCGCGGGGGGGCCTGCGGGAGACCCAGTACTTC. It translates to CASSVDSRGGLRETQYF.

The chain couples TRBV29-1 to TRBJ2-7, with TRBD1 as a possible D gene (6 bases). The CDR3 is made up of 11 amino acids. V was shortened by 4 bases and J by 4 bases, with 8 bases between the two germline ends. Germline V gene sequence: CDR1 SQVTM, CDR2 ANQGSEA. This CDR3 is CSVGGGYEQYF. The CDR3 nucleotides are TGCAGCGTTGGAGGGGGTTACGAGCAGTACTTC.

CDR3 region: CASSKRPGPQGTEAFF. In DNA, the CDR3 is TGTGCCAGCAGCAAGAGGCCCGGGCCCCAGGGCACTGAAGCTTTCTTT. The rearrangement links TRBV7-9 to TRBJ1-1, with a weak D call TRBD1 (5 bases). The germline V gene has CDR1 SEHNR and CDR2 FQNEAQ (reference sequence). The V end lost 5 bases, the J end lost 4 bases, and 20 bases lay between the germline ends. The length of the CDR3 is 16 residues.

This clonotype occurred a few times. This rearrangement joins TRBV28 to TRBJ1-2, with D perhaps TRBD1 (6 bases). CDR3 length: 14 residues. Trimming left V 6 bases short and J 0 bases short, with 11 bases between. Germline lookup yields CDR1 MDHEN and CDR2 SYDVKM. In nucleotides, the CDR3 is TGTGCCAGCAGCGAGAGGACAGCTAACTATGGCTACACCTTC. Its translation: CASSERTANYGYTF.

V gene TRBV6-2 or TRBV6-3 combines with J gene TRBJ2-1; 9 nucleotides match TRBD2. CDR1 MNHEY and CDR2 SVGEGT come from the germline V gene. The CDR3 loop spans 14 amino acids. J was trimmed by 10 bases and V by 4 bases; bases with no gene match: 8. CDR3 DNA sequence: TGTGCCAGCAGTTGGCGGGAGGGGACCTCCGAGCAGTTCTTC. It codes for CASSWREGTSEQFF.

J is TRBJ2-7 and V is TRBV15; no clear D gene. Trimming left V 0 bases short and J 3 bases short, with 9 bases between. Germline loops: CDR1 LNHNV, CDR2 YYDKDF (reference sequence). This CDR3 has 14 amino acids. CDR3 sequence (DNA): TGTGCCACCAGCAGAGAAGGTGGTAGCTACGAGCAGTACGTC. This sequence encodes CATSREGGSYEQYV.